Sequencing of this TCR beta chain was carried out in a study of T cell repertoires in cytomegalovirus infection. TCRdb used MiXCR to reprocess the reads, holding one entry per CDR3 protein. Counted here are almost 550,000 distinct CDR3 sequences, about 17% occurring once; the ten biggest clones make up approximately 24%. Germline CDR1 LGHNA, CDR2 YNFKEQ. Trimming stripped 0 bases from V and 6 bases from J, with 12 bases between. The CDR3 is 15 residues long. This clonotype was recorded at least ten times. The chain has TRBV4-2 and TRBJ2-1, with D possibly being TRBD2 (6 bases). This sequence originates from a human donor in good health (CMV status not recorded). Some clones in this sample may be carry-over from other donors' samples. The sequencing input was CD8+ T cells from PBMCs. CDR3 coding DNA: TGTGCCAGCAGCCAAGAAATAGCGGTGACCAATGAGCAGTTCTTC. Amino acids: CASSQEIAVTNEQFF.